A single sample gave rise to the 10 T cell receptor beta chains below, sequenced in a study of radiotherapy plus CTLA-4 blockade in lung cancer. TCRdb's copy holds only in-frame clones and misses some; the assay was immunoSEQ multiplex PCR. Of around 44,000 clones listed, 75% to 90% are singletons. The sample here was peripheral blood, taken from a patient treated with radiotherapy plus ipilimumab. The source is a human donor with non-small cell lung cancer that progressed on radiotherapy plus ipilimumab. Some clones in this sample may be carry-over from other donors' samples.

The rearrangement links TRBV30 to TRBJ1-2; 7 bases align to TRBD1. V lost 1 base to trimming and J lost 5 bases; unmatched junction nucleotides: 1. The germline CDR1 and CDR2 sequences are GTSNPN and SVGIG (reference sequence). The CDR3 contains 12 residues. The chain's CDR3 is CAWSGGQYGYTF. CDR3 bases: TGTGCCTGGAGTGGGGGACAGTATGGCTACACCTTC.

The chain has TRBV2 and TRBJ1-3; 10 nucleotides match TRBD1. The V and J ends lost 0 bases and 4 bases, in that order; junction bases with no gene match: 3. Germline V CDR1 and CDR2: SNHLY, FYNNEI. CDR3 length equals 16 residues. CDR3 nucleotide sequence: TGTGCCAGCAGTGAAGCGACAGGGGGCTCCGGAAACACCATATATTTT. It encodes CASSEATGGSGNTIYF.

The rearrangement joins TRBV6-1 to TRBJ1-1; 7 positions agree with TRBD1. CDR1 MNHNS and CDR2 SASEGT come from the germline V gene. With V trimmed by 4 bases and J by 1 base, 6 bases remained unmatched. The CDR3 runs 15 residues. CDR3 loop: CASSGINRGNTEAFF. CDR3 coding DNA: TGTGCCAGCAGTGGCATAAACAGGGGGAACACTGAAGCTTTCTTT.

The J gene is TRBJ2-7, the V gene TRBV6-5; 7 bases map to TRBD1. The germline gives CDR1 MNHEY, CDR2 SVGAGI. V was pared by 2 bases and J by 2 bases, with 3 bases of the junction left unmatched. The CDR3 loop spans 14 amino acids. The CDR3: CASSYQTGTYEQYF. The CDR3 DNA reads as TGTGCCAGCAGTTACCAGACAGGGACCTACGAGCAGTACTTC.

The rearrangement uses TRBV2 and TRBJ2-5; D gene uncertain. The DNA end favors TRBJ2-7, so the J call may be wrong. Germline CDR1 reads SNHLY; CDR2 reads FYNNEI. The CDR3 sequence is 14 residues long. CDR3 in amino acids: CASSDSFSSYEQYF. CDR3 bases: TGTGCCAGCAGTGACAGCTTTAGCTCCTACGAGCAGTACTTC.

The chain combines TRBV27 with TRBJ2-3; D is unresolved. Between the trimmed V and J ends, which lost 8 bases and 8 bases, there was a span of 17 bases. CDR3 length equals 13 residues. Germline V lookup: CDR1 MNHEY, CDR2 SMNVEV (reference sequence). Written as DNA, the CDR3 is TGTGCCAGCCGTCCTCCTCACAGTGGTACGCAGTATTTT. Translated, it gives CASRPPHSGTQYF.

The chain joins TRBV7-8 to TRBJ2-1; 8 bases are a match to TRBD2. Germline CDR1 is SGHVS and CDR2 is FQNEAQ. Losses at the gene ends were 1 base for V and 3 bases for J; bases not matched to a gene: 5. The CDR3 is 16 residues long. CDR3 protein: CASSLVPAGDYNEQFF. CDR3 in DNA: TGTGCCAGCAGCTTAGTCCCAGCGGGGGACTACAATGAGCAGTTCTTC. Full variable domain (outside the CDR3, taken from reference TRBV7-8 and TRBJ2-1): GAGVSQSPRYKVAKRGQDVALRCDPISGHVSLFWYQQALGQGPEFLTYFQNEAQLDKSGLPSDRFFAERPEGSVSTLKIQRTQQEDSAVYLCASSLVPAGDYNEQFFGPGTRLTVL.

This chain links TRBV5-6 with TRBJ2-5; 10 nucleotides match TRBD1. V shed 2 bases and J 5 bases; nucleotides not matched to a gene: 6. The CDR3 is 15 amino acids. CDR1 and CDR2 from the germline V gene are SGHDT and YYEEEE. The chain's CDR3 is CASSFRDRGFETQYF. The CDR3 DNA sequence: TGTGCCAGCAGCTTCCGGGACAGGGGTTTCGAGACCCAGTACTTC. Full variable domain (missing parts from reference TRBV5-6 and TRBJ2-5): DAGVTQSPTHLIKTRGQQVTLRCSPKSGHDTVSWYQQALGQGPQFIFQYYEEEERQRGNFPDRFSGHQFPNYSSELNVNALLLGDSALYLCASSFRDRGFETQYFGPGTRLLVL.

This clone was recorded only once. The chain is built from TRBV9 and TRBJ1-2; perhaps TRBD1 as D (5 bases). The CDR3 sequence is 13 residues long. Germline V gene sequence: CDR1 SGDLS, CDR2 YYNGEE. V was shortened by 0 bases and J by 4 bases, with 7 bases between the two germline ends. The chain's CDR3 is CASSVGQSYGYTF. CDR3 sequence (DNA): TGTGCCAGCAGCGTAGGACAGAGCTATGGCTACACCTTC.

The chain is built from TRBV27 and TRBJ2-1, with 12 bases matching TRBD2. The J segment lost 6 bases and the V segment lost 4 bases, leaving 7 bases of the junction unmatched. CDR3 length: 16 amino acids. CDR1 is MNHEY and CDR2 is SMNVEV in the germline V gene (reference sequence). DNA of the CDR3: TGTGCCAGCAGTTCCCTAGCGGGAGGGCCTGGCAATGAGCAGTTCTTC. Its protein is CASSSLAGGPGNEQFF.